The present T cell receptor beta chain was sequenced within a study of regulatory T cells in long-lasting Graves disease (dated by TCRdb to the early 2020s). General notes on the study: Antithyroid drugs had been taken for less than 3 months by newly diagnosed Graves' disease patients. Peripheral blood TCR sequencing and RNA sequencing compared persistent Graves' disease patients with newly diagnosed Graves' disease patients. The study was registered as a clinical trial and conducted in China. A total of about 33 samples underwent TCR sequencing, from around 13 patients with persistent Graves' disease and some 20 patients with newly diagnosed Graves' disease. The study at large found these results: Only peripheral blood was studied, because thyroid tissue, the primary lesion, was inaccessible. Preferential use of TRBV28, TRBJ1-2 and TRBJ2-5 was observed in persistent disease, whereas TRBV20-1 and TRBJ2-1 were favored in newly diagnosed disease. The authors noted that the small sample size was a limitation that may lower accuracy. Sequencing and analysis were restricted to the TCR beta chain. More public clonotypes were shared among persistent patients (fewer than 3,000) than among newly diagnosed patients (966). Persistent Graves' disease patients showed lower TCR Shannon entropy and fewer highly expanded clones than newly diagnosed patients, suggesting clonal expansion.

Library creation used multiplex PCR. For sequencing, an Illumina HiSeq 4000 was employed. To build TCR beta libraries, CDR3 regions were amplified by Arm-PCR using iRepertoire HTBI primers. PCR products were gel purified before sequencing. The original pipeline was this. A total of 62 TRBV and 14 TRBJ segments were identified across samples and were used for gene usage analysis of CDR3 amino acid clonotypes. COPE and FqMerger were used to merge filtered high-quality paired reads into contigs. Contigs were aligned with BLAST to IMGT TRBV, TRBD and TRBJ reference genes, and CDR3 was defined per IMGT. Clonotypes above 0.1% frequency were classified as highly expanded clones. Shannon entropy was used to measure repertoire diversity, and the Gini coefficient was used to measure V-J evenness. Clonotypes shared by more than one individual were considered public. TCRdb's own reprocessing of the public reads used fastp at Q25 and MiXCR and kept productive beta chains. A single entry per CDR3 protein holds the most common genes and DNA from its merged rows. For this entry, the V and J calls and clone size follow TCRdb and not the study's own pipeline. This sample holds 350,000 to 450,000 distinct CDR3 sequences; approximately 12% were observed only once. 18% of the sample goes to the ten largest clones.

Comments on this clonotype: Its antigen remains unidentified. No much larger clone is present one base from it, and per-base qualities are unavailable.

In the paper's terms, the time point label means: newly diagnosed GD, antithyroid drugs for less than 3 months. RNA was extracted from PBMCs in TRIzol for both TCR sequencing and RNA sequencing. Graves' disease was diagnosed according to American Thyroid Association guidelines. Recruitment of patients was carried out at an endocrinology department in Xi'an, China. From each patient, around 9.3 milliliters of peripheral blood was collected into an EDTA anticoagulant tube. Ficoll Paque Plus density gradient separation was used to isolate PBMCs, and no further T cell sorting was performed. An Agilent 2100 Bioanalyzer and agarose gel were used to check RNA quality, and a NanoDrop 2000 was used to measure RNA concentration. Trimming costs V 2 bases and J 5 bases, and their ends lie 6 bases apart. Via the germline V gene, CDR1 is MNHNS and CDR2 SASEGT. The CDR3 has 13 amino acids, counting the end cysteine and phenylalanine. Only CDR3 DNA is held: 39 bases, read in frame from base 1.

The same specimen was also included in a second study, on T cells in Graves' hyperthyroidism and ophthalmopathy. From the second report: Graves' hyperthyroidism was defined as stable when no progression to ophthalmopathy occurred over 18 months of follow-up. Hyperthyroidism patients were newly diagnosed, had a disease duration of under 2 months, and were aged 18 to 65 years. The study excluded patients with uncontrolled infections, other autoimmune diseases, pregnancy or lactation. Diagnoses relied on clinical symptoms, serum thyroxine and TRAb, thyroid ultrasound and orbital computed tomography. The TCR CDR3 was subjected to a first round of RT-PCR using the HTBI primer set and the Qiagen OneStep RT-PCR kit. Blood samples also contained most of the expanded thyroid clonotypes (frequency above 0.001), which suggests that blood repertoires may reflect thyroid immune responses. Ophthalmopathy was separated from stable hyperthyroidism by a 13 V-J signature model, with 85% to 90% sensitivity and 81% to 83% specificity obtained in cross-validation and 80%/75% obtained in testing. During validation, the model predicted progression to ophthalmopathy a median of around six months ahead of onset, with around 71% sensitivity and under 85% specificity. To identify distinguishing TCR V-J signatures, a discovery cohort of some 99 patients was used, comprising some 43 with Graves' ophthalmopathy and some 60 with stable Graves' hyperthyroidism. An independent validation cohort of under 20 hyperthyroidism patients and approximately 17 patients who later progressed to ophthalmopathy tested prospective prediction of ophthalmopathy. The roughly 100 discovery patients were randomly divided into training and test sets at a 7:3 ratio. The study also compared thyroid tissue and blood T-cell repertoires from roughly 6 Graves' hyperthyroidism patients. Once sampling was done, hyperthyroidism patients were given methimazole at a starting dose of 30 mg daily, whereas ophthalmopathy patients were given high-dose intravenous methylprednisolone. A second multiplex PCR round built the libraries, followed by size selection and purification. Paired-end sequencing of the libraries was performed with 100 bp reads on an Illumina HiSeq2000. SOAPnuke was used to process the raw data, throwing out any read that contained adapters or uncalled bases, had a mean Phred below 15, or lacked an exact constant-primer or identifier match. High-quality paired reads were merged using COPE v1.2.5, and each unique nucleotide sequence was defined as a clonotype. MiTCR v1.1 was used to align the clonotypes against IMGT TRBV, TRBD and TRBJ reference segments. The analysis was restricted to V-J combinations with a frequency above 0.0001, which together covered 99% to 99.2% of the repertoires. The TCS score was defined as the ratio of F50 (clonal expansion) to E x V (chaos), calculated using BLOSUM62-based TCRdist between CDR3 peptides within each V-J. Welch's t-statistics and random forest reduced roughly 530 V-J features to 13, which were used in a naive Bayes classifier (R e1071). No statistical method was used to fix the sample size in advance, and group allocation was not hidden from the investigators. According to the paper, TCR Vbeta CDR3 sequencing was carried out on 135 peripheral blood samples, which came from over 40 ophthalmopathy, about 75 hyperthyroidism and approximately 17 progressor patients.

The rearrangement combines TRBV6-1 with TRBJ1-4; the D gene is perhaps TRBD1, from 6 matching bases. The receptor was derived from a woman under 30 with Graves disease. Donor details come from another sample of the same person, matched by shared clones. Specimen: peripheral blood mononuclear cells (PBMCs), collected at new diagnosis, from a patient treated with antithyroid drugs. The DNA sequence is as follows: TGTGCCAGCAGTGAACAGGGGAATGAAAAACTGTTTTTT. This yields the protein CASSEQGNEKLFF.